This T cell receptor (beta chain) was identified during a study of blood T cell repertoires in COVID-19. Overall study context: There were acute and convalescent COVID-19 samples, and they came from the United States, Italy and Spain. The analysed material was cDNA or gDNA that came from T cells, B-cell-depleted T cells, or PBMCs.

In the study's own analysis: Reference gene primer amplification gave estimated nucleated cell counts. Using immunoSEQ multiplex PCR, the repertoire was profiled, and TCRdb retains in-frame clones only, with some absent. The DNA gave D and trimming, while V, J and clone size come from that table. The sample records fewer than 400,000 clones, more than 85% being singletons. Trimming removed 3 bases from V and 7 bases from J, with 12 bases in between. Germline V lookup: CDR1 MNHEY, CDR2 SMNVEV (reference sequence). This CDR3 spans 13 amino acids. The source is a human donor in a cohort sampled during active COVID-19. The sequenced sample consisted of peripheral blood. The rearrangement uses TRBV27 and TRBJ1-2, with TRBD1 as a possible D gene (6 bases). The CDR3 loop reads CASSFGTGTGYTF. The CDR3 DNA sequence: TGTGCCAGCAGTTTCGGAACAGGGACTGGCTACACCTTC.